These T cell receptor beta chains were read from a single sample in a study of OX40 agonist ivuxolimab in advanced cancers. The repertoire was sequenced with immunoSEQ multiplex PCR; TCRdb's copy has only in-frame clones and lacks some. Of tens of thousands of clones listed, roughly 89% were seen once; the top ten hold 2.5% to 3%. The material sequenced was CD4+ or CD8+ T cells sorted from blood, taken in a trial of the OX40 agonist ivuxolimab. The receptors originated from an adult with an advanced solid tumor such as melanoma, head and neck, liver or kidney cancer. CDR3s include the opening cysteine and the closing phenylalanine or tryptophan. A D gene is named only where the DNA matches it firmly. For some rows the clone size is stated as once, few or many, or as a class when expanded; others skip it.

TRBV6-6	once	TRBJ2-7	-	TGTGCCAGCAGTTTTTCTAGGTCTGAGCAGTACTTC	CASSFSRSEQYF
TRBV27	-	TRBJ2-2	-	TGTGCCAGCAGTTTATTGGTGGACACCGGGGAGCTGTTTTTT	CASSLLVDTGELFF
TRBV11-2	-	TRBJ2-1	-	TGTGCCAGCAGCTTAGGATGGGGGGCTGAAAATGAGCAGTTCTTC	CASSLGWGAENEQFF
TRBV7-2	-	TRBJ2-5	TRBD1	TGTGCCAGCAGCTTACTCCCCGGACAGGGAGAAGAGACCCAGTACTTC	CASSLLPGQGEETQYF
TRBV18	few	TRBJ1-3	-	TGTGCCAGCTCACCCGGGGAGTCCACCATATATTTT	CASSPGESTIYF
TRBV4-1	-	TRBJ2-2	-	TGCGCCAGCAGCCCAACCTCACAGAACACCGGGGAGCTGTTTTTT	CASSPTSQNTGELFF
TRBV11-2	-	TRBJ1-1	TRBD1	TGTGCCAGCACTAGGACAGGCGGCACTGAAGCTTTCTTT	CASTRTGGTEAFF
TRBV28	-	TRBJ1-1	TRBD1	TGTGCCAGCACCATGACAGGGGTGAACACTGAAGCTTTCTTT	CASTMTGVNTEAFF
TRBV7-9	-	TRBJ2-7	-	TGTGCCAGCAGCCGACAGGAAGACTCCTACGAGCAGTACTTC	CASSRQEDSYEQYF
TRBV21-1	-	TRBJ1-4	-	TGTGCCAGCAGCCCCCGAAGGGGTCGGGGAGTTAATGAAAAACTGTTTTTT	CASSPRRGRGVNEKLFF
TRBV7-2	-	TRBJ2-2	-	TGTGCCAGCAGACCTCAGGCGAACACCGGGGAGCTGTTTTTT	CASRPQANTGELFF
TRBV28	-	TRBJ1-3	-	TGTGCCAGCAGTTTTTTGTTTGGAAACACCATATATTTT	CASSFLFGNTIYF
TRBV29-1	once	TRBJ1-2	-	TGCAGCGTTGATAATGGCTACACCTTC	CSVDNGYTF
TRBV25-1	-	TRBJ2-1	TRBD2	TGTGCCAGCAGTGAGAGACTAGCGGGAGGTAATGAGCAGTTCTTC	CASSERLAGGNEQFF
TRBV28	-	TRBJ2-3	-	TGTGCCAGCAAGCCAAGAACAGATACGCAGTATTTT	CASKPRTDTQYF
TRBV7-9	-	TRBJ2-1	TRBD2	TGTGCCAGCAGCTTAGCCTCTAGCGGGAAAGCACAAATTGAGCAGTTCTTC	CASSLASSGKAQIEQFF
TRBV6-1	-	TRBJ1-1	TRBD1	TGTGCCAGCAGTGAAGAGGCAGGGGGGGGAATTGTGGCTTTCTTT	CASSEEAGGGIVAFF
TRBV19	-	TRBJ1-1	-	TGTGCCTCGAGCGGGGCCAGCTACACTGAAGCTTTCTTT	CASSGASYTEAFF
TRBV9	once	TRBJ2-1	-	TGTGCCAGCAGCTCTCAGGGGGGCCCCTACAATGAGCAGTTCTTC	CASSSQGGPYNEQFF
TRBV29-1	-	TRBJ2-1	-	TGCAGCGTTGTCGGTGACAGTCACCCCAATGAGCAGTTCTTC	CSVVGDSHPNEQFF
TRBV19	-	TRBJ2-2	-	TGTGCCAGTAGTATAGGGAGCTGGCCCGGGGAGCTGTTTTTT	CASSIGSWPGELFF
TRBV6-1	-	TRBJ2-3	TRBD2	TGTGCCAGCAGTGAGGGGGACTACCTCACAGATACGCAGTATTTT	CASSEGDYLTDTQYF
TRBV5-1	-	TRBJ1-1	TRBD1	TGCGCCAGCAGTTCCGGGACAGGGAAAACTGAAGCTTTCTTT	CASSSGTGKTEAFF
TRBV6-5	-	TRBJ1-2	-	TGTGCCAGCAGTCCGGACAGCAATAACTATGGCTACACCTTC	CASSPDSNNYGYTF
TRBV30	-	TRBJ2-2	-	TGTGCCTGGAGTGTATTTTATGGGGGTAATGGGGGCACCGGGGAGCTGTTTTTT	CAWSVFYGGNGGTGELFF
TRBV6-6	-	TRBJ1-5	-	TGTGCCAGCAGTACAGGTAGTAATCAGCCCCAGCATTTT	CASSTGSNQPQHF
TRBV4-1	-	TRBJ2-1	TRBD2	TGCGCCAGCAGCCACCAACTAGCGGGAGGGCCTAAGACTGAGCAGTTCTTC	CASSHQLAGGPKTEQFF
TRBV28	-	TRBJ2-2	-	TGTGCCAGCAGTGGGGCTCAGGCCAGGTCCGGGGAGCTGTTTTTT	CASSGAQARSGELFF
TRBV7-2	-	TRBJ1-2	-	TGTGCCAGCAGCTTAGTGGGAGGACCCCAGGATGGCTACACCTTC	CASSLVGGPQDGYTF
TRBV5-1	-	TRBJ2-7	-	TGCGCCAGCAGCTCCGGGATGAGGCAACTCTTTCTCTACGAGCAGTACTTC	CASSSGMRQLFLYEQYF
TRBV18	-	TRBJ1-2	-	TGTGCCAGCTCACCAACCGGGGGCTATGGCTACACCTTC	CASSPTGGYGYTF
TRBV10-3	-	TRBJ1-6	-	TGTGCCATCAGTGAGGGGATACTGACACCCCTCCACTTT	CAISEGILTPLHF
TRBV19	-	TRBJ2-2	-	TGTGCCAGTAGTATAATAGGGCAGGGTGCCCCCGGGGAGCTGTTTTTT	CASSIIGQGAPGELFF
TRBV4-1	-	TRBJ2-1	TRBD2	TGCGCCAGCAGCATTCTAGCGGGATCGAGCTCCTACAATGAGCAGTTCTTC	CASSILAGSSSYNEQFF
TRBV5-1	-	TRBJ2-5	-	TGCGCCAGCAGCTTACAAGAGACCCAGTACTTC	CASSLQETQYF
TRBV2	-	TRBJ2-2	TRBD1	TGTGCCAGCAGGGACAGGGAGATCGGGGAGCTGTTTTTT	CASRDREIGELFF
TRBV19	-	TRBJ2-5	-	TGTGCCAGTAGTATAGTGGGACACGAGCAAGAGACCCAGTACTTC	CASSIVGHEQETQYF
TRBV7-8	-	TRBJ2-3	-	TGTGCCAGCAGCTCCCCCTTATGGACTCCTAAGGGCTACCCAGATACGCAGTATTTT	CASSSPLWTPKGYPDTQYF
TRBV6-5	-	TRBJ2-7	TRBD2	TGTGCCAGCCGGTCCGCGGGAGGCCCCGAGCAGTACTTC	CASRSAGGPEQYF
TRBV7-2	-	TRBJ2-1	-	TGTGCCAGCAGCTTATGGGATGAGCAGTTCTTC	CASSLWDEQFF
TRBV5-1	-	TRBJ1-1	TRBD1	TGCGCCAGCAACAGGGGCCCGACTCAGGAAGCTTTCTTT	CASNRGPTQEAFF
TRBV19	-	TRBJ2-7	-	TGTGCCAGTAGTAGTCGGGGGGCCGGCTACGAGCAGTACTTC	CASSSRGAGYEQYF
TRBV18	-	TRBJ2-3	-	TGTGCCAGCTCAGTTTCCGGGACTAGCACAGATACGCAGTATTTT	CASSVSGTSTDTQYF
TRBV5-1	-	TRBJ2-5	TRBD1	TGCGCCAGCAGCTCGGGGACAGTAACCACCCAAGAGACCCAGTACTTC	CASSSGTVTTQETQYF
TRBV11-2	-	TRBJ1-4	TRBD1	TGTGCCAGCAGCTCGATCTATCCGGGACAGGTTAATGAAAAACTGTTTTTT	CASSSIYPGQVNEKLFF
TRBV30	-	TRBJ2-2	-	TGTGCCTGGAGTGCAGGCCTTAACACCGGGGAGCTGTTTTTT	CAWSAGLNTGELFF
TRBV19	-	TRBJ1-4	-	TGTGCCAGTAGTATCCGGGCCGTAGAGGAAAAACTGTTTTTT	CASSIRAVEEKLFF
TRBV5-1	-	TRBJ1-3	-	TGCGCCAGCAGCGCGGCCTGGGGGAACACCATATATTTT	CASSAAWGNTIYF
TRBV4-3	-	TRBJ1-1	-	TGCGCCAGCAGCCAAGCCCACTTTGGGGCCACTGAAGCTTTCTTT	CASSQAHFGATEAFF
TRBV6-5	once	TRBJ1-2	-	TGTGCCAGCAGTTACTTGACAGGCTATGGCTACACCTTC	CASSYLTGYGYTF
TRBV9	-	TRBJ2-1	TRBD2	TGTGCCAGCAGCGATAGCGGGAGCTCCTACAATGAGCAGTTCTTC	CASSDSGSSYNEQFF
TRBV7-9	-	TRBJ1-5	-	TGTGCCAGCAGCCAATCGTCGGTTTTCGATCAGCCCCAGCATTTT	CASSQSSVFDQPQHF
TRBV7-3	-	TRBJ2-3	-	TGTGCCAGCAGCTTAGATCATTGGAATACGCAGTATTTT	CASSLDHWNTQYF
TRBV19	-	TRBJ1-4	-	TGTGCCAGTAGTATACTCGGGGGAGGACCTAATGAAAAACTGTTTTTT	CASSILGGGPNEKLFF
TRBV13	once	TRBJ1-2	-	TGTGCCAGCAGCCGCAACCCGAGGGTGAACTATGGCTACACCTTC	CASSRNPRVNYGYTF
TRBV7-2	-	TRBJ2-5	-	TGTGCCAGCAGCTATTTTGCGGGTGCACAAGAGACCCAGTACTTC	CASSYFAGAQETQYF
TRBV28	-	TRBJ2-7	TRBD1	TGTGCCAGCAGGGTAGGCGGGACAGGGGTCAACGAGCAGTACTTC	CASRVGGTGVNEQYF
TRBV30	-	TRBJ2-1	-	TGTGCCTGGAGTGTTTCGGGAGAAAATGAGCAGTTCTTC	CAWSVSGENEQFF
TRBV13	-	TRBJ2-7	-	TGTGCCAGCAGCTTAGGTTCGCAGGGGACTTACGAGCAGTACTTC	CASSLGSQGTYEQYF